This TCR beta chain originates from a study of T cell repertoires in cytomegalovirus infection. About the study: Recently identified HLA-C-restricted and well-studied HLA-B-restricted CMV epitopes were used. Carrying CMV and the relevant HLA type showed in public TCR beta signatures. Study-level results: HLA-C-restricted CMV-specific TCR beta clonotypes prevailed in the ex vivo response. Carriage of CMV together with the relevant HLA was identifiable through cumulative public TCR beta family frequency.

V was pared by 1 base and J by 9 bases, with 19 bases between. CDR1 and CDR2 from the germline V gene are SGHTA and FQGTGA. There are 16 residues in the CDR3. TCRdb fed the reads into MiXCR, producing one record per CDR3 protein. The sample yields roughly 500,000 distinct CDR3 sequences, about 33% seen once. This clonotype was observed many times. Its antigen is unknown. The chain recombines TRBV7-3 with TRBJ2-1; TRBD1 is a possible D gene (6 bases). The sample was cultured PBMCs, taken from culture after CMV antigen stimulation. This sequence was found in a human donor in good health (CMV status not recorded). Some clones in this sample may be carry-over from other donors' samples. The DNA of the CDR3 is TGTGCCAGCAGCTTAATGGCCTGGGGGCAGGGCGGTGAGCAGTTCTTC. Its translation: CASSLMAWGQGGEQFF.